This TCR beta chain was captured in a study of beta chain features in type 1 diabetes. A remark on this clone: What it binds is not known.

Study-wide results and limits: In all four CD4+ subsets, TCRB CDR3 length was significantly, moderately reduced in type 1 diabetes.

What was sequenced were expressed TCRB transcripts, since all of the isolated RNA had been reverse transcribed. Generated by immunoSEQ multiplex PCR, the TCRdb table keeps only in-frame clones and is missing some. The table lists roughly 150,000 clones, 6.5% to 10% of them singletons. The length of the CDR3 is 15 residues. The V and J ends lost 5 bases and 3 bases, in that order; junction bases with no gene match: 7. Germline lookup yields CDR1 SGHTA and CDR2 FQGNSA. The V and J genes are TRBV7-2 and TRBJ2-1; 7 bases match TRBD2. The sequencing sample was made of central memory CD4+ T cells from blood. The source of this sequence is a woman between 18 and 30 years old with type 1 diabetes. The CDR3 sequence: CASSPFGGSYNEQFF. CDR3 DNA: TGTGCCAGCAGCCCCTTTGGCGGGAGCTACAATGAGCAGTTCTTC.